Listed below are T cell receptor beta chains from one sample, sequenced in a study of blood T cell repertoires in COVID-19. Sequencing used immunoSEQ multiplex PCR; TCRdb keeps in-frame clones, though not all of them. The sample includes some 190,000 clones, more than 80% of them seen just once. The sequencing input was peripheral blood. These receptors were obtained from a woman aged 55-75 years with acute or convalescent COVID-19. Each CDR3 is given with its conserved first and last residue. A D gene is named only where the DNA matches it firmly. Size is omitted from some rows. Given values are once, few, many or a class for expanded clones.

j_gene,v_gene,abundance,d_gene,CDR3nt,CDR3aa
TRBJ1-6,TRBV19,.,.,TGTGCCAGTAGTAGAGTCGATTCACCCCTCCACTTT,CASSRVDSPLHF
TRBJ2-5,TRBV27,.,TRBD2,TGTGCCAGCTGCGCTAGCGGGAGCCCGTACCAAGAGACCCAGTACTTC,CASCASGSPYQETQYF
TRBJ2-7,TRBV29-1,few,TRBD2,TGCAGCGTTGAAGACGGGGCTAGCGGGAACTACGAGCAGTACTTC,CSVEDGASGNYEQYF
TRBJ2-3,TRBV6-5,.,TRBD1,TGTGCCAGCAAAGCCGACAGGGTATTAGATACGCAGTATTTT,CASKADRVLDTQYF
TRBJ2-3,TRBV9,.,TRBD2,TGTGCCAGCAGTGGGGGACTAGCGGACTTTAGCACAGATACGCAGTATTTT,CASSGGLADFSTDTQYF
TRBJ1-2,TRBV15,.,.,TGTGCCACCAGCGCGCACAGATATGGCTACACCTTC,CATSAHRYGYTF
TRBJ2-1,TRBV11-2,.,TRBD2,TGTGCCAGCAGCTTACAAGGACTAGCGGGAGTTAGTAATGAGCAGTTCTTC,CASSLQGLAGVSNEQFF
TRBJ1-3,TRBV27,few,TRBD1,TGTGCCAGCAGGGACAGGGGAGCTGGAAACACCATATATTTT,CASRDRGAGNTIYF
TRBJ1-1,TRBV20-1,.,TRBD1,TGCAGTGCCTCAGGGGGCAGAGCTTTCTTT,CSASGGRAFF
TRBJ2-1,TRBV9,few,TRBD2,TGTGCCAGCAGCGTAGATCTAGCGGGAGGGGGGAGAAACAATGAGCAGTTCTTC,CASSVDLAGGGRNNEQFF
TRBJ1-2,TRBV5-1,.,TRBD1,TGCGCCAGCAGCTCCGGACAGGGCCCATATGGCTACACCTTC,CASSSGQGPYGYTF
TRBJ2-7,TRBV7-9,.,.,TGTGCCAGCAGCTTACCGGGGAGCTACGAGCAGTACTTC,CASSLPGSYEQYF
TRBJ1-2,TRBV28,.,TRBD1,TGTGCCAGCACAGGCGGACAGGGGCAAGGCTACACCTTC,CASTGGQGQGYTF
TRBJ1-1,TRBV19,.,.,TGTGCCAGTTACGAGTGGGGCCCCAACACTGAAGCTTTCTTT,CASYEWGPNTEAFF
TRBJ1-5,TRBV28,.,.,TGTGCCAGCAGTTCCGCAGGGATGGGAATTTATAGCAATCAGCCCCAGCATTTT,CASSSAGMGIYSNQPQHF
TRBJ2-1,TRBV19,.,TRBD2,TGTGCCAGTAGTATTCGCCTAGCGGGCCATGAGCAGTTCTTC,CASSIRLAGHEQFF
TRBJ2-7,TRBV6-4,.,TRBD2,TGTGCCAACCGATATCAGCGGGAGAAATCCTACGAGCAGTACTTC,CANRYQREKSYEQYF
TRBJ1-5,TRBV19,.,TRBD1,TGTGCCAGTCGTCCGGCAGGGGGAATCAATCAGCCCCAGCATTTT,CASRPAGGINQPQHF
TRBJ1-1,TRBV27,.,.,TGTGCCAGCAGTTTATCAGGCGGGGTTACTGAAGCTTTCTTT,CASSLSGGVTEAFF
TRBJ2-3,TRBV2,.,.,TGTGCCAGCAGCGGGCTTGGTAGCGGCACAGATACGCAGTATTTT,CASSGLGSGTDTQYF
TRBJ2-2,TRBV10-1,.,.,TGCGCCAGCAGTCCGTACACCGGGGAGCTGTTTTTT,CASSPYTGELFF
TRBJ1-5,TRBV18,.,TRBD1,TGTGCCAGCTCACCACCAGGGACAGGGACCAATCAGCCCCAGCATTTT,CASSPPGTGTNQPQHF
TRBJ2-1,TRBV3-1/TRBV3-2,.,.,TGTGCCAGCAGCCAAGAAAGGCTAGCGCCGGTCTACAATGAGCAGTTCTTC,CASSQERLAPVYNEQFF
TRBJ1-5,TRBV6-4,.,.,TGTGCCAGCAGTGCCGCGGCGGGGCAGCCCCAGCATTTT,CASSAAAGQPQHF
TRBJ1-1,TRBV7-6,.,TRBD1,TGTGCCAGCAGCTCCCGACAGGGTGGCACTGAAGCTTTCTTT,CASSSRQGGTEAFF
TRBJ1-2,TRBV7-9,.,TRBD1,TGTGCCAGCAGCTTTACGTCAGGGGGCAATGGCTACACCTTC,CASSFTSGGNGYTF
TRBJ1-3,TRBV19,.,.,TGTGCCAGTAGTTTGGGAGCCTCTGGAAACACCATATATTTT,CASSLGASGNTIYF
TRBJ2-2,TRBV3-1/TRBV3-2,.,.,TGTGCCAGCAGCCAAAATGTACAAATCACCGGGGAGCTGTTTTTT,CASSQNVQITGELFF
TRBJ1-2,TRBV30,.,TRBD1,TGTGCCTGGAGAAAGACAGGGGGCACGGGCTACACCTTC,CAWRKTGGTGYTF
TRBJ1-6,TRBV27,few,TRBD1,TGTGCCAGCAGTTTACTAGGGGGCTCTGTAGATTCACCCCTCCACTTT,CASSLLGGSVDSPLHF
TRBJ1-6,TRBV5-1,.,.,TGCGCCAGCAGCTTGGAGGGAGAGGCGGATTCACCCCTCCACTTT,CASSLEGEADSPLHF
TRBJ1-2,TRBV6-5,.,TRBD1,TGTGCCAGCAGTCTTATTCGACAGGGAAGCAGGGGCTACACCTTC,CASSLIRQGSRGYTF
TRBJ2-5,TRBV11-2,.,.,TGTGCCAGCAGCTTAGGCGGGGCCCCGGAAGAGACCCAGTACTTC,CASSLGGAPEETQYF